Below, one TCR beta chain is given with its context. Its specificity is unknown. The time point is: blood 2 weeks post-SBRT. Treatment defined: 15 Gy SBRT to primary tumor, nephrectomy 4 weeks later. After SBRT, blood was collected at 2 and 4 weeks, plus baseline. This table comes from immunoSEQ multiplex PCR, and its TCRdb copy is limited to in-frame clones, with some not included. The table shows some 120,000 clones, with approximately 75% occurring only once. This record belongs to a study of radiation and T cells in renal cell carcinoma. Study in general: Nephrectomy followed 15 Gy stereotactic body radiation by 4 weeks.

Whole-study findings and limits: From baseline, blood top tumor clonotypes peaked at 2 weeks post-radiation.

The material sequenced was blood, taken from a patient whose treatment included radiotherapy and nephrectomy. This TCR was recovered from a woman aged 55 to 70 with renal cell carcinoma.

The DNA for the CDR3 is TGTGCCAGCAGTTACGGACAAACCTACGAGCAGTACTTC. Translating it yields CASSYGQTYEQYF. The genes are TRBV6-6 and TRBJ2-7; maybe TRBD1 (5 bases). The CDR3 runs to 13 residues. The germline V and J ends were trimmed by 2 bases and 2 bases, with 7 bases remaining between them. Germline loops: CDR1 MNHNY, CDR2 SVGAGI (reference sequence).